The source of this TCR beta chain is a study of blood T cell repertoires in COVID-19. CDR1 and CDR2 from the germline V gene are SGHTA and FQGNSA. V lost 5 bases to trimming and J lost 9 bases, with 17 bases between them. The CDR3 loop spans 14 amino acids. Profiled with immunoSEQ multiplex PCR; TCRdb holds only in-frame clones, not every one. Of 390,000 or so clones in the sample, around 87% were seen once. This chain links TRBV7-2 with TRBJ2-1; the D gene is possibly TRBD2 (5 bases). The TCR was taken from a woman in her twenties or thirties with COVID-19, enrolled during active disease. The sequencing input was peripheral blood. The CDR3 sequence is CASSPPNGMGEQFF. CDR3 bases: TGTGCCAGCAGCCCACCAAACGGGATGGGTGAGCAGTTCTTC. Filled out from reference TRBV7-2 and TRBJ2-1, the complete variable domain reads GAGVSQSPSNKVTEKGKDVELRCDPISGHTALYWYRQSLGQGLEFLIYFQGNSAPDKSGLPSDRFSAERTGGSVSTLTIQRTQQEDSAVYLCASSPPNGMGEQFFGPGTRLTVL.